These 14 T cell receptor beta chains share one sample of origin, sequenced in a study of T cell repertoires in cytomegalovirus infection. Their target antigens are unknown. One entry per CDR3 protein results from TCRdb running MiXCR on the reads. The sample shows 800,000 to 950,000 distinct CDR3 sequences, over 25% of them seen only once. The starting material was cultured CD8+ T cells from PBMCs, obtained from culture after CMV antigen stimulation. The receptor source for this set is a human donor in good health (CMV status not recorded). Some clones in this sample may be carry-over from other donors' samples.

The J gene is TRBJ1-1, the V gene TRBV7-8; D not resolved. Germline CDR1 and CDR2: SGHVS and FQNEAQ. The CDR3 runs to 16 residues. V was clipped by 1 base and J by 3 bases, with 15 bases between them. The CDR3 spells CASSLVESGMDTEAFF. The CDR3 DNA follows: TGTGCCAGCAGCTTAGTGGAGTCGGGGATGGACACTGAAGCTTTCTTT.

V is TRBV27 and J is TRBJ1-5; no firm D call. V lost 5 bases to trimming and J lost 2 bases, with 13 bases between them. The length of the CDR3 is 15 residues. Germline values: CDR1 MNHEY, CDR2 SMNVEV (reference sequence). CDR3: CASSRAIRGNQPQHF. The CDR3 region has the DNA TGTGCCAGCAGTCGGGCCATCAGAGGCAATCAGCCCCAGCATTTT.

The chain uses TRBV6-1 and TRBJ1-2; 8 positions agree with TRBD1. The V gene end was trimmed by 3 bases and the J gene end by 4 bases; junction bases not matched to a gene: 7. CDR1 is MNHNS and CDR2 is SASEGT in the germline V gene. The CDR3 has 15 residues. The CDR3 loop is CASSDQGALFYGYTF. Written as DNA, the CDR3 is TGTGCCAGCAGTGATCAGGGGGCCCTCTTCTATGGCTACACCTTC.

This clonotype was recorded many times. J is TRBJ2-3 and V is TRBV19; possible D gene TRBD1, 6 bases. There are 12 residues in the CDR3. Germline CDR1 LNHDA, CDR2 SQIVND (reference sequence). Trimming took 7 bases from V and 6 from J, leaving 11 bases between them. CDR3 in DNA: TGTGCCAGTAAAGGGGGAATGGATACGCAGTATTTT. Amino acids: CASKGGMDTQYF.

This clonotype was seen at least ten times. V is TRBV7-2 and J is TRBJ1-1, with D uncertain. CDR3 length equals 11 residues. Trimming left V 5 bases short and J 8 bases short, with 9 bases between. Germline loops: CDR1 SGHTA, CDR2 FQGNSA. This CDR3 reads CASSRLGEAFF. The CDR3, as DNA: TGTGCCAGCAGCCGCCTCGGGGAAGCTTTCTTT.

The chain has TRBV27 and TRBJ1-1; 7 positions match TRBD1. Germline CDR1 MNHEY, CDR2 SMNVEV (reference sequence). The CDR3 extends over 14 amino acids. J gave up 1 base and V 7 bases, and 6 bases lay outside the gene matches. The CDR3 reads CASTTRGANTEAFF. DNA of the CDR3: TGTGCCAGCACCACCAGGGGGGCGAACACTGAAGCTTTCTTT.

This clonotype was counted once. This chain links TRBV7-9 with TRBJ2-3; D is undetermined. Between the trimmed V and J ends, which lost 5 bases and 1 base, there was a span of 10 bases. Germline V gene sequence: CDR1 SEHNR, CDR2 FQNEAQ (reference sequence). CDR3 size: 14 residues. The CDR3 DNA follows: TGTGCCAGCAGCCAGTCCCCTGGCACAGATACGCAGTATTTT. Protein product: CASSQSPGTDTQYF. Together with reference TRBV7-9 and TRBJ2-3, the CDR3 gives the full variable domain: DTGVSQNPRHKITKRGQNVTFRCDPISEHNRLYWYRQTLGQGPEFLTYFQNEAQLEKSRLLSDRFSAERPKGSFSTLEIQRTEQGDSAMYLCASSQSPGTDTQYFGPGTRLTVL.

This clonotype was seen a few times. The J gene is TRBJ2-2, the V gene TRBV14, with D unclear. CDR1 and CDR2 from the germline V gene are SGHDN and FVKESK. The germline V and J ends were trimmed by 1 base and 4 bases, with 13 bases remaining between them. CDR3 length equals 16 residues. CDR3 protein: CASSQGRRKFTGELFF. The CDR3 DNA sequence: TGTGCCAGCAGCCAAGGGAGACGGAAGTTCACCGGGGAGCTGTTTTTT.

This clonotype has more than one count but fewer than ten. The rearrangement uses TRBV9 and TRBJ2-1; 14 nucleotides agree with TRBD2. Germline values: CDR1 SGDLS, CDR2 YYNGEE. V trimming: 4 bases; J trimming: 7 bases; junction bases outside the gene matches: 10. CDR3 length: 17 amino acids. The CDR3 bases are TGTGCCAGCAGCCCCGGACTAGCGGGGGGCCCGGGGAATGAGCAGTTCTTC. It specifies CASSPGLAGGPGNEQFF.

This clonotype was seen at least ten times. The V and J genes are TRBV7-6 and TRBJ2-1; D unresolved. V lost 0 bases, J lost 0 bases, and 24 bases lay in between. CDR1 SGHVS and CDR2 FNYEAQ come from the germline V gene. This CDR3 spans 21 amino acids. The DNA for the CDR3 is TGTGCCAGCAGCTTAGCGACCGAGACCGTGCCCTATATTAGCTCCTACAATGAGCAGTTCTTC. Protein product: CASSLATETVPYISSYNEQFF. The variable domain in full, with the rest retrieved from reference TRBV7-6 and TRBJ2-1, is GAGVSQSPRYKVTKRGQDVALRCDPISGHVSLYWYRQALGQGPEFLTYFNYEAQQDKSGLPNDRFSAERPEGSISTLTIQRTEQRDSAMYRCASSLATETVPYISSYNEQFFGPGTRLTVL.

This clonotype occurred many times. CDR3 nucleotides: TGTGCCAGCAGCCGAACCGGGACAGGGCCCAATGAGCAGTTCTTC. Its protein product is CASSRTGTGPNEQFF. The chain is built from TRBV7-8 and TRBJ2-1; 9 nucleotides align to TRBD1. Germline V gene sequence: CDR1 SGHVS, CDR2 FQNEAQ. The CDR3 is 15 amino acids. With V trimmed by 5 bases and J by 6 bases, 8 bases remained unmatched.

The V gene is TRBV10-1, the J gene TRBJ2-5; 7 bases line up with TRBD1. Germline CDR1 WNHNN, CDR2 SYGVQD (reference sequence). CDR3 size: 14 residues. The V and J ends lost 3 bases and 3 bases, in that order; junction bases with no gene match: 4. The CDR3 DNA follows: TGCGCCAGCAGTGACCCCGGGACAGAAGAGACCCAGTACTTC. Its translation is CASSDPGTEETQYF.

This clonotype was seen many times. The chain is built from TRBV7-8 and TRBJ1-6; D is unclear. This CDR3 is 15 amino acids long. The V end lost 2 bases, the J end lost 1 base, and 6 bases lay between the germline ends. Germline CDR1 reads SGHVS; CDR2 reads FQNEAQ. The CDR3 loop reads CASSLRASYNSPLHF. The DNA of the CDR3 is TGTGCCAGCAGCTTAAGGGCGTCCTATAATTCACCCCTCCACTTT.

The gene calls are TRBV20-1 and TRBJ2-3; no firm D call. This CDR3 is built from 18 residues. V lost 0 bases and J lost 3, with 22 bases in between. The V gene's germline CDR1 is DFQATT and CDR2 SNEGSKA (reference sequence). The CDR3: CSARDQERTLLGTDTQYF. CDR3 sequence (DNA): TGCAGTGCTAGAGATCAGGAACGGACCCTTCTAGGGACAGATACGCAGTATTTT.